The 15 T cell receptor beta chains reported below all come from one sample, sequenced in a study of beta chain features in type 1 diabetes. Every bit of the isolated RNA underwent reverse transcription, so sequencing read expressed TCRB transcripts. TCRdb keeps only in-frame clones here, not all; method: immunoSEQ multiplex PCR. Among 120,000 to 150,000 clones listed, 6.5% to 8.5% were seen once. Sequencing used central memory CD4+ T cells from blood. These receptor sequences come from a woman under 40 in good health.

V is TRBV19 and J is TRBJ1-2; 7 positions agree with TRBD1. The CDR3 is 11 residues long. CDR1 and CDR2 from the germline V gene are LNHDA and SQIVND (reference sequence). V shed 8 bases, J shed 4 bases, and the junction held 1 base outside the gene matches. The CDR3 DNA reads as TGTGCCAGTTGGGACAGCTATGGCTACACCTTC. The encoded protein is CASWDSYGYTF.

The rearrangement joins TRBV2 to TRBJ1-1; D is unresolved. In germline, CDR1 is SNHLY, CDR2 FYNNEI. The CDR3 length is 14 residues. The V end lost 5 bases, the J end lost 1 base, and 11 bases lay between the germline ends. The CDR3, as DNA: TGTGCCAGCAGTTCGAGGGTAGGGAACACTGAAGCTTTCTTT. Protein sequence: CASSSRVGNTEAFF. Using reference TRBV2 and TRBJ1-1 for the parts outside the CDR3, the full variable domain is EPEVTQTPSHQVTQMGQEVILRCVPISNHLYFYWYRQILGQKVEFLVSFYNNEISEKSEIFDDQFSVERPDGSNFTLKIRSTKLEDSAMYFCASSSRVGNTEAFFGQGTRLTVV.

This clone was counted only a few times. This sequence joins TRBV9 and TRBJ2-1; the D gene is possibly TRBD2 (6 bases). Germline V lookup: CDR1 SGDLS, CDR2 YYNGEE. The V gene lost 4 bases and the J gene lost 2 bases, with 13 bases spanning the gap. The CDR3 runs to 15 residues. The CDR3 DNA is TGTGCCAGCAGCCAACGGGGAGGAGCCTACAATGAGCAGTTCTTC. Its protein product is CASSQRGGAYNEQFF.

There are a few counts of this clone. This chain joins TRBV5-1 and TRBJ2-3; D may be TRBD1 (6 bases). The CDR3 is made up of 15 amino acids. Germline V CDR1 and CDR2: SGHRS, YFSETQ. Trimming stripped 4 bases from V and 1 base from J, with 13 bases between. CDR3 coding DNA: TGCGCCAGCAGCCTACAGACAGGCCGCACAGATACGCAGTATTTT. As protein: CASSLQTGRTDTQYF.

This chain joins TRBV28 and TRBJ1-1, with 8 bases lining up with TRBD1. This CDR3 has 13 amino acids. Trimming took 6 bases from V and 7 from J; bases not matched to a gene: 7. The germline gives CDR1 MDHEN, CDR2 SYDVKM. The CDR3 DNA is TGTGCCAGCAGAACATCAGGGGGCAATGAAGCTTTCTTT. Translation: CASRTSGGNEAFF. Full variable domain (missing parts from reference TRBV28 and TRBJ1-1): DVKVTQSSRYLVKRTGEKVFLECVQDMDHENMFWYRQDPGLGLRLIYFSYDVKMKEKGDIPEGYSVSREKKERFSLILESASTNQTSMYLCASRTSGGNEAFFGQGTRLTVV.

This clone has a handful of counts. CDR3 sequence (DNA): TGTGCCAGCAGCTTGGGACAGGGGATTCAAGAGACCCAGTACTTC. Protein product: CASSLGQGIQETQYF. This sequence joins TRBV11-2 and TRBJ2-5; 10 bases fit TRBD1. The CDR3 has 15 residues. V lost 3 bases and J lost 2; bases outside the gene matches: 3. The germline V gene has CDR1 SGHAT and CDR2 FQNNGV. The full variable domain, completed using reference TRBV11-2 and TRBJ2-5, is EAGVAQSPRYKIIEKRQSVAFWCNPISGHATLYWYQQILGQGPKLLIQFQNNGVVDDSQLPKDRFSAERLKGVDSTLKIQPAKLEDSAVYLCASSLGQGIQETQYFGPGTRLLVL.

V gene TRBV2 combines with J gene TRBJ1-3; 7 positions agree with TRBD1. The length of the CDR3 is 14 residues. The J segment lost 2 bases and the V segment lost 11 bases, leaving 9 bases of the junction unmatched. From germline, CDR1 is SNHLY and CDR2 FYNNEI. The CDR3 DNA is TGTGCCGGCTTAAAGACAGGGCCTGGAAACACCATATATTTT. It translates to CAGLKTGPGNTIYF.

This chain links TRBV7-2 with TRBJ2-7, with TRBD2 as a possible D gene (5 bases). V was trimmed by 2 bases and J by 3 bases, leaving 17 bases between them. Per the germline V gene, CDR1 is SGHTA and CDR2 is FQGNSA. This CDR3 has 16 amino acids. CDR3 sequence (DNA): TGTGCCAGCAGCTTATACGGAGGTGGCCTAGGCTACGAGCAGTACTTC. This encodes CASSLYGGGLGYEQYF.

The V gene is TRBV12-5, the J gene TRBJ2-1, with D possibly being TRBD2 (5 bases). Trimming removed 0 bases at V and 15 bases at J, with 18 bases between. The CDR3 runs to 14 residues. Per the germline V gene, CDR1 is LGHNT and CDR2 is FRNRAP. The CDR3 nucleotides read TGTGCTAGTGGTTTGGTACCGAGCTCCCGAGGACTGTTCTTC. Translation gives CASGLVPSSRGLFF. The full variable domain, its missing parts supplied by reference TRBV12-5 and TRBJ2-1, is DARVTQTPRHKVTEMGQEVTMRCQPILGHNTVFWYRQTMMQGLELLAYFRNRAPLDDSGMPKDRFSAEMPDATLATLKIQPSEPRDSAVYFCASGLVPSSRGLFFGPGTRLTVL.

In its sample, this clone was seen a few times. DNA for the CDR3: TGTGCCAGCAGCTTGGGCCGAACTAGCGGGAGGGATGAGCAGTTCTTC. This translates into CASSLGRTSGRDEQFF. This chain links TRBV7-3 with TRBJ2-1; 13 bases are shared with TRBD2. CDR3 length: 16 residues. Trimming cost V 3 bases and J 8 bases; bases outside gene matches: 7. Germline V gene sequence: CDR1 SGHTA, CDR2 FQGTGA. Complete variable domain (other parts from reference TRBV7-3 and TRBJ2-1): GAGVSQTPSNKVTEKGKYVELRCDPISGHTALYWYRQSLGQGPEFLIYFQGTGAADDSGLPNDRFFAVRPEGSVSTLKIQRTERGDSAVYLCASSLGRTSGRDEQFFGPGTRLTVL.

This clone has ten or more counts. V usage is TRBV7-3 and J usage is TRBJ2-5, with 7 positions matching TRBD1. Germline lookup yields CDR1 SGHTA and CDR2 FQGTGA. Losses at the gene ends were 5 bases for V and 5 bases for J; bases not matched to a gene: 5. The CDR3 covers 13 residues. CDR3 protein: CASSKQGKETQYF. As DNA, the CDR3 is TGTGCCAGCAGCAAACAGGGGAAGGAGACCCAGTACTTC. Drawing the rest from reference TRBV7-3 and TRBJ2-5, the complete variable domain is GAGVSQTPSNKVTEKGKYVELRCDPISGHTALYWYRQSLGQGPEFLIYFQGTGAADDSGLPNDRFFAVRPEGSVSTLKIQRTERGDSAVYLCASSKQGKETQYFGPGTRLLVL.

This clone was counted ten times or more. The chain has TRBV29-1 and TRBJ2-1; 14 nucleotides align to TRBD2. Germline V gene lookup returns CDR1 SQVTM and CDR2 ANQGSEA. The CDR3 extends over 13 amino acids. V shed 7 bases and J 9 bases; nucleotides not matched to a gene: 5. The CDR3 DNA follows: TGCAGCGGACTAGCGGGAGGGCGCGGTGAGCAGTTCTTC. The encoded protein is CSGLAGGRGEQFF.

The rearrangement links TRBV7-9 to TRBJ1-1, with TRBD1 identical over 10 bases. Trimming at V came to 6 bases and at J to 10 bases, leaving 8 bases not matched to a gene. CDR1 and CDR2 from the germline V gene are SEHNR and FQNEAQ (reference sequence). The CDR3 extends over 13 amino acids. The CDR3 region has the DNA TGTGCCAGCAGAGATGACAGGGGGCGTTCAGCTTTCTTT. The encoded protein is CASRDDRGRSAFF.

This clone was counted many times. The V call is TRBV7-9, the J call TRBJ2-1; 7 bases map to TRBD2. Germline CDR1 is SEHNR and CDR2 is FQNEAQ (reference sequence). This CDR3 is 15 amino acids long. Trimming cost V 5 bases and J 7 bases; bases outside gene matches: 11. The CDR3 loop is CASSPRGGSRNEQFF. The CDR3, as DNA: TGTGCCAGCAGCCCAAGGGGCGGGAGCAGGAATGAGCAGTTCTTC.

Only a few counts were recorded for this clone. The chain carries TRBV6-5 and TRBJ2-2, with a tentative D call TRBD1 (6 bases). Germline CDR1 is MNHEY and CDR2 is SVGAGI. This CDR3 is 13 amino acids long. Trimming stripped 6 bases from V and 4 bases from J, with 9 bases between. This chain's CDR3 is CASSAGVTGELFF. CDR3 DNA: TGTGCCAGCAGCGCAGGGGTCACCGGGGAGCTGTTTTTT.